This T cell receptor beta chain was sequenced in a study of OX40 agonist ivuxolimab in advanced cancers. Study overall: Partial responses occurred in Three dose-escalation patients, one with hepatocellular carcinoma and two with cutaneous melanoma.

The assay was immunoSEQ multiplex PCR, and TCRdb's table has in-frame clones only and misses some. Of around 98,000 clones in the sample, around 90% were seen once. The CDR3 spans 14 residues. Germline CDR1 reads PRHDT; CDR2 reads FYEKMQ (reference sequence). Trimming stripped 0 bases from V and 4 bases from J, with 9 bases between. This clonotype was sampled from an adult with an advanced solid tumor such as melanoma, head and neck, liver or kidney cancer. This rearrangement joins TRBV13 to TRBJ1-2; D perhaps matches TRBD1 (6 bases). The sequencing here drew on CD4+ or CD8+ T cells sorted from blood, taken in a trial of the OX40 agonist ivuxolimab. DNA of the CDR3: TGTGCCAGCAGCTTAGGCGACAGGAGCTATGGCTACACCTTC. Translation: CASSLGDRSYGYTF.